A selection of T cell receptor beta chains follows, all from one sample in a study of T cells after posttransplantation cyclophosphamide. The data were produced by immunoSEQ multiplex PCR, yet TCRdb's version contains in-frame clones alone and is incomplete. Among 11,000 or so clones listed, approximately 80% were seen once. The sample in question was PBMCs, obtained after allogeneic stem cell transplant with posttransplant cyclophosphamide. Source of these receptors: a female patient aged 50-59 years who received an allogeneic stem cell transplant from a related donor, was CMV-positive, and had no GVHD. Some of these T cells may belong to the graft donor. Each CDR3 is given with its conserved first and last residue. D genes are given only for firm matches. A row's size may be missing; if present it is once, few, many or a size class.

CDR3 DNA: TGTGCCAGCAGCCAAGAAGGTAGACTAGCGTATGAGCAGTTCTTC
CDR3 protein: CASSQEGRLAYEQFF
clone size: .
J gene: TRBJ2-1
D gene: TRBD2
V gene: TRBV4-2

CDR3 DNA: TGCAGTGGGTGGGCCGATGAGCAGTTCTTC
CDR3 protein: CSGWADEQFF
clone size: .
J gene: TRBJ2-1
D gene: .
V gene: TRBV20-1

CDR3 DNA: TGTGCCAGCTCACCCCGATTGACCCGGGCCGGGGAGCTGTTTTTT
CDR3 protein: CASSPRLTRAGELFF
clone size: .
J gene: TRBJ2-2
D gene: .
V gene: TRBV18

CDR3 DNA: TGTGCCAGTAGTATAATGGTCTTTACAGGGAGTGGCACTGAAGCTTTCTTT
CDR3 protein: CASSIMVFTGSGTEAFF
clone size: .
J gene: TRBJ1-1
D gene: .
V gene: TRBV19

CDR3 DNA: TGTGCCAGCAGTGGGCCGCGGGACGGTTCCTACGAGCAGTACTTC
CDR3 protein: CASSGPRDGSYEQYF
clone size: .
J gene: TRBJ2-7
D gene: .
V gene: TRBV27

CDR3 DNA: TGTGCCAGCAGCCCTCGACTAGCGGGGGTGGATACGCAGTATTTT
CDR3 protein: CASSPRLAGVDTQYF
clone size: .
J gene: TRBJ2-3
D gene: TRBD2
V gene: TRBV11-3

CDR3 DNA: TGTGCCAGTAACGTTGAGGAGAGGAATAAACCCCAGCATTTT
CDR3 protein: CASNVEERNKPQHF
clone size: .
J gene: TRBJ1-5
D gene: .
V gene: TRBV19

CDR3 DNA: TGCAGCGGTTCTAGCGGGGACTCCTACGAGCAGTACTTC
CDR3 protein: CSGSSGDSYEQYF
clone size: few
J gene: TRBJ2-7
D gene: TRBD2
V gene: TRBV29-1

CDR3 DNA: TGTGCCAGTAGTATCATAAAAGGGGGCAACAATCAGCCCCAGCATTTT
CDR3 protein: CASSIIKGGNNQPQHF
clone size: .
J gene: TRBJ1-5
D gene: TRBD1
V gene: TRBV19

CDR3 DNA: TGCGCCAGCAGCTTGTCGTGGCTAGCGGACAGCTCCTACAATGAGCAGTTCTTC
CDR3 protein: CASSLSWLADSSYNEQFF
clone size: .
J gene: TRBJ2-1
D gene: .
V gene: TRBV5-1

CDR3 DNA: TGTGCCTGGAGGGGTTTATCGAGACAGACTGAAGCTTTCTTT
CDR3 protein: CAWRGLSRQTEAFF
clone size: .
J gene: TRBJ1-1
D gene: .
V gene: TRBV30

CDR3 DNA: TGTGCCAGCAGCCCGGACAGGGCCCGCTACGAGCAGTACTTC
CDR3 protein: CASSPDRARYEQYF
clone size: .
J gene: TRBJ2-7
D gene: TRBD1
V gene: TRBV7-2

CDR3 DNA: TGTGCCAGCAGGGCGGGGCCGGGATCCCCGAGGAGCTCCGAGCAGTACTTC
CDR3 protein: CASRAGPGSPRSSEQYF
clone size: .
J gene: TRBJ2-7
D gene: .
V gene: TRBV28

CDR3 DNA: TGTGCCAGCAGCCCACGGACAGGGACGGTCACTGAAGCTTTCTTT
CDR3 protein: CASSPRTGTVTEAFF
clone size: .
J gene: TRBJ1-1
D gene: TRBD1
V gene: TRBV11-2

CDR3 DNA: TGTGCCAGCAGCCGGGAGGCTGGAAACACCATATATTTT
CDR3 protein: CASSREAGNTIYF
clone size: .
J gene: TRBJ1-3
D gene: .
V gene: TRBV4-2

CDR3 DNA: TGCGCCAGCAGCCCCGAGACAGGGGCAGATACGCAGTATTTT
CDR3 protein: CASSPETGADTQYF
clone size: .
J gene: TRBJ2-3
D gene: TRBD1
V gene: TRBV5-1

CDR3 DNA: TGTGCCAGCAGCAGTAGAAGCAGGTATGCTGGAAACACCATATATTTT
CDR3 protein: CASSSRSRYAGNTIYF
clone size: few
J gene: TRBJ1-3
D gene: .
V gene: TRBV5-6

CDR3 DNA: TGTGCCAGCAGCAGCCCACAGCTTACCCGAAAGACCTATGGCTACACCTTC
CDR3 protein: CASSSPQLTRKTYGYTF
clone size: .
J gene: TRBJ1-2
D gene: .
V gene: TRBV7-8

CDR3 DNA: TGTGCCAGTAGTCCCCCCGCGGGGGGGCCTGATACGCAGTATTTT
CDR3 protein: CASSPPAGGPDTQYF
clone size: few
J gene: TRBJ2-3
D gene: TRBD2
V gene: TRBV19

CDR3 DNA: TGCGCCAGCAGCTATCTAACAGGGTCCATGGAGACCCAGTACTTC
CDR3 protein: CASSYLTGSMETQYF
clone size: .
J gene: TRBJ2-5
D gene: .
V gene: TRBV5-1

CDR3 DNA: TGCGCCAGCAGTACAAGCTCCTATAATTCACCCCTCCACTTT
CDR3 protein: CASSTSSYNSPLHF
clone size: few
J gene: TRBJ1-6
D gene: .
V gene: TRBV5-1

CDR3 DNA: TGTGCCAGCTCACCACCGGGGGGGGACTATGGCTACACCTTC
CDR3 protein: CASSPPGGDYGYTF
clone size: once
J gene: TRBJ1-2
D gene: .
V gene: TRBV18

CDR3 DNA: TGTGCCAGCAGCCTCAATTTGGCGGGGGGGGAAACGCAGTATTTT
CDR3 protein: CASSLNLAGGETQYF
clone size: .
J gene: TRBJ2-3
D gene: TRBD2
V gene: TRBV14

CDR3 DNA: TGTGCCAGCAGTGAAGCGCCGGGACAGGGGAAGGATAGGGAGACCCAGTACTTC
CDR3 protein: CASSEAPGQGKDRETQYF
clone size: .
J gene: TRBJ2-5
D gene: TRBD1
V gene: TRBV25-1

CDR3 DNA: TGCGCCAGCGGAGCATCGACAGGAAGAGGCACTGAAGCTTTCTTT
CDR3 protein: CASGASTGRGTEAFF
clone size: .
J gene: TRBJ1-1
D gene: .
V gene: TRBV5-1

CDR3 DNA: TGTGCCAGCAGCCCCAAGGGGTCCCGACCACCAGCCAAAAACATTCAGTACTTC
CDR3 protein: CASSPKGSRPPAKNIQYF
clone size: .
J gene: TRBJ2-4
D gene: .
V gene: TRBV4-2

CDR3 DNA: TGTGCCAGGAACAGGGGGCTGCAGTACTTC
CDR3 protein: CARNRGLQYF
clone size: .
J gene: TRBJ2-7
D gene: TRBD1
V gene: TRBV27

CDR3 DNA: TGCGCCAGCAGTGAGTCGAAGGCCTCTCTCTGGAGCTATGGCTACACCTTC
CDR3 protein: CASSESKASLWSYGYTF
clone size: .
J gene: TRBJ1-2
D gene: .
V gene: TRBV10-1

CDR3 DNA: TGTGCCAGCCTCCCGCGGAGAGCAACTAATGAAAAACTGTTTTTT
CDR3 protein: CASLPRRATNEKLFF
clone size: .
J gene: TRBJ1-4
D gene: .
V gene: TRBV2

CDR3 DNA: TGTGCCAGCAGCTTCGGAGGGAACCACGAGCAGTACTTC
CDR3 protein: CASSFGGNHEQYF
clone size: .
J gene: TRBJ2-7
D gene: .
V gene: TRBV7-2

CDR3 DNA: TGTGCCAGCAGTGACTCGCTGGGGACAGGTACCGGGGAGCTGTTTTTT
CDR3 protein: CASSDSLGTGTGELFF
clone size: .
J gene: TRBJ2-2
D gene: TRBD1
V gene: TRBV6-4

CDR3 DNA: TGTGCCAGCAGCTTGGGGTTCCAGGGTCTAACCGGGGAGCTGTTTTTT
CDR3 protein: CASSLGFQGLTGELFF
clone size: .
J gene: TRBJ2-2
D gene: .
V gene: TRBV5-5

CDR3 DNA: TGCGCCAGCAGCTCGACAAGGTCCCAGGCCGAGCAGTACTTC
CDR3 protein: CASSSTRSQAEQYF
clone size: .
J gene: TRBJ2-7
D gene: .
V gene: TRBV5-1

CDR3 DNA: TGTGCCAGCAGTTACGACCGAGGAGTTAACACTGAAGCTTTCTTT
CDR3 protein: CASSYDRGVNTEAFF
clone size: few
J gene: TRBJ1-1
D gene: .
V gene: TRBV6-6

CDR3 DNA: TGTGCCAGCACAGGGCTCACTAATGAAAAACTGTTTTTT
CDR3 protein: CASTGLTNEKLFF
clone size: once
J gene: TRBJ1-4
D gene: .
V gene: TRBV19

CDR3 DNA: TGTGCCAGCAGGCTACCGGGACAGGGGAACAATGAGCAGTTCTTC
CDR3 protein: CASRLPGQGNNEQFF
clone size: .
J gene: TRBJ2-1
D gene: TRBD1
V gene: TRBV11-2

CDR3 DNA: TGCGCCAGCAGCCAGGTCCGTGGGACAGGGGGCTTGTCAGATACGCAGTATTTT
CDR3 protein: CASSQVRGTGGLSDTQYF
clone size: .
J gene: TRBJ2-3
D gene: TRBD1
V gene: TRBV4-1

CDR3 DNA: TGTGCCAGCAGCCTCGGTCAGACGGGCACTGAAGCTTTCTTT
CDR3 protein: CASSLGQTGTEAFF
clone size: .
J gene: TRBJ1-1
D gene: .
V gene: TRBV7-9

CDR3 DNA: TGCGCCAGCAGCGCGACTAGCGGGGGGGCCCAAGAGACCCAGTACTTC
CDR3 protein: CASSATSGGAQETQYF
clone size: .
J gene: TRBJ2-5
D gene: TRBD2
V gene: TRBV5-1

CDR3 DNA: TGCAGTGCTAGCGGGAACACTGAAGCTTTCTTT
CDR3 protein: CSASGNTEAFF
clone size: .
J gene: TRBJ1-1
D gene: .
V gene: TRBV20-1

CDR3 DNA: TGTGCCAGCAGTGAAGAAGATTGGACAGACAATGAGCAGTTCTTC
CDR3 protein: CASSEEDWTDNEQFF
clone size: .
J gene: TRBJ2-1
D gene: .
V gene: TRBV6-1

CDR3 DNA: TGTGCCATCAGTGGGGACTACCCCAGCACAGATACGCAGTATTTT
CDR3 protein: CAISGDYPSTDTQYF
clone size: .
J gene: TRBJ2-3
D gene: TRBD2
V gene: TRBV10-3

CDR3 DNA: TGTGCCTGGAGTGGCGGGGGGGCGGACACAGATACGCAGTATTTT
CDR3 protein: CAWSGGGADTDTQYF
clone size: .
J gene: TRBJ2-3
D gene: TRBD2
V gene: TRBV30

CDR3 DNA: TGTGCCAGGCGGCAGGGGGCTTCCTACGAGCAGTACTTC
CDR3 protein: CARRQGASYEQYF
clone size: .
J gene: TRBJ2-7
D gene: TRBD1
V gene: TRBV14

CDR3 DNA: TGTGCCAGCAGCGTAAGTGCGGGGAACTCCAATGAGCAGTTCTTC
CDR3 protein: CASSVSAGNSNEQFF
clone size: .
J gene: TRBJ2-1
D gene: .
V gene: TRBV9

CDR3 DNA: TGTGCCAGCAGCTCCAGCTCTGGGGCCAACGTCCTGACTTTC
CDR3 protein: CASSSSSGANVLTF
clone size: .
J gene: TRBJ2-6
D gene: .
V gene: TRBV7-8

CDR3 DNA: TGCGCCAGCAGCCAAGGGATACTAGGGACAACAGGAGATACGCAGTATTTT
CDR3 protein: CASSQGILGTTGDTQYF
clone size: .
J gene: TRBJ2-3
D gene: .
V gene: TRBV4-1

CDR3 DNA: TGTGCCAGCAGCCCCAGTTTAGGTGAGGGTACAGATACGCAGTATTTT
CDR3 protein: CASSPSLGEGTDTQYF
clone size: .
J gene: TRBJ2-3
D gene: .
V gene: TRBV7-2

CDR3 DNA: TGTGCCAGCAGCCAGGAAGACAGGGAGAGTTCACCCCTCCACTTT
CDR3 protein: CASSQEDRESSPLHF
clone size: .
J gene: TRBJ1-6
D gene: TRBD1
V gene: TRBV4-2

CDR3 DNA: TGCAGCGTTGATCCCGGACAGACTTCGACTGAAGCTTTCTTT
CDR3 protein: CSVDPGQTSTEAFF
clone size: .
J gene: TRBJ1-1
D gene: .
V gene: TRBV29-1

CDR3 DNA: TGTGCCAGCTCACTCACATCCGAGCAGTACTTC
CDR3 protein: CASSLTSEQYF
clone size: .
J gene: TRBJ2-7
D gene: .
V gene: TRBV18

CDR3 DNA: TGCGCCAGCAGCCCGAGGACAGGGAGGGACACCATATATTTT
CDR3 protein: CASSPRTGRDTIYF
clone size: .
J gene: TRBJ1-3
D gene: TRBD1
V gene: TRBV5-1

CDR3 DNA: TGTGCCAGTAGAAAGGACAGGATTGAAGAGACCCAGTACTTC
CDR3 protein: CASRKDRIEETQYF
clone size: .
J gene: TRBJ2-5
D gene: TRBD1
V gene: TRBV19

CDR3 DNA: TGTGCCAGCAGCGTAGCCCACAGGGGGAGCACTGAAGCTTTCTTT
CDR3 protein: CASSVAHRGSTEAFF
clone size: .
J gene: TRBJ1-1
D gene: TRBD1
V gene: TRBV9

CDR3 DNA: TGCGCCAGCAGCTGGACTAGCGGGGTCACAGATACGCAGTATTTT
CDR3 protein: CASSWTSGVTDTQYF
clone size: few
J gene: TRBJ2-3
D gene: TRBD2
V gene: TRBV5-1

CDR3 DNA: TGTGCCAGCAGCTTGGAAATGGCAGGGGCCCCGAATTCACCCCTCCACTTT
CDR3 protein: CASSLEMAGAPNSPLHF
clone size: .
J gene: TRBJ1-6
D gene: .
V gene: TRBV5-6

CDR3 DNA: TGCGCCAGCAGTCAAGGTATTCATCGGAGAGGGGGTCCCTACGAGCAGTACTTC
CDR3 protein: CASSQGIHRRGGPYEQYF
clone size: .
J gene: TRBJ2-7
D gene: .
V gene: TRBV23-1

CDR3 DNA: TGTGCCAGCAGCTCAACGACAGGGGACTACGAGCAGTACTTC
CDR3 protein: CASSSTTGDYEQYF
clone size: .
J gene: TRBJ2-7
D gene: TRBD1
V gene: TRBV28

CDR3 DNA: TGTGCCAGCTCAACTGGGACAGGGGGCTATGGCTACACCTTC
CDR3 protein: CASSTGTGGYGYTF
clone size: .
J gene: TRBJ1-2
D gene: TRBD1
V gene: TRBV18

CDR3 DNA: TGTGCCAGCAGCCTTGGGCGGGTGAGCACTGAAGCTTTCTTT
CDR3 protein: CASSLGRVSTEAFF
clone size: .
J gene: TRBJ1-1
D gene: .
V gene: TRBV7-2